These 22 T cell receptor beta chains came from one sample sequenced in a study of blood T cell repertoires in COVID-19. The assay was immunoSEQ multiplex PCR, and TCRdb's table has in-frame clones only and misses some. Seen here are more than 200,000 clones, about 87% observed once, and the top ten hold about 1.8%. Material: peripheral blood. These TCRs come from a man in his sixties or seventies with acute or convalescent COVID-19.

The chain combines TRBV2 with TRBJ1-5; the match to TRBD1 covers 10 bases. The J segment lost 5 bases and the V segment lost 7 bases, leaving 5 bases of the junction unmatched. Germline lookup yields CDR1 SNHLY and CDR2 FYNNEI. This CDR3 contains 14 residues. The CDR3 reads CASTRTGGDQPQHF. The CDR3 DNA sequence: TGTGCCAGCACCAGGACAGGGGGTGATCAGCCCCAGCATTTT.

The rearrangement uses TRBV5-6 and TRBJ2-3; maybe TRBD2 (6 bases). The V and J ends lost 2 bases and 0 bases respectively, with 19 bases between them. The CDR3 spans 18 residues. In germline, CDR1 is SGHDT, CDR2 YYEEEE. CDR3 DNA sequence: TGTGCCAGCAGCTTTCCACGGGTGGCGGGGTCTAGCACAGATACGCAGTATTTT. Translated, it gives CASSFPRVAGSSTDTQYF.

The chain couples TRBV2 to TRBJ1-5; weak D call: TRBD1 (6 bases). V was cut by 6 bases and J by 2 bases, with 26 bases left in between. Germline V gene sequence: CDR1 SNHLY, CDR2 FYNNEI. The CDR3 has 19 residues. CDR3 sequence: CASSQPLQGNRIGNQPQHF. CDR3 DNA: TGTGCCAGCAGCCAACCATTACAGGGAAATCGAATCGGCAATCAGCCCCAGCATTTT.

This rearrangement joins TRBV30 to TRBJ1-3, with D maybe TRBD1 (5 bases). V lost 2 bases and J 1 base, leaving 12 bases between the germline ends. Germline values: CDR1 GTSNPN, CDR2 SVGIG (reference sequence). CDR3 length: 15 residues. CDR3 nucleotides: TGTGCCTGGAGTCGTGACAGCAAGTCTGGAAACACCATATATTTT. This codes for CAWSRDSKSGNTIYF.

A few counts support this clone. The CDR3 here is CAFSGTGGNQPQHF. CDR3 nucleotides: TGTGCCTTCTCCGGGACAGGGGGCAATCAGCCCCAGCATTTT. The V gene is TRBV30, the J gene TRBJ1-5; 10 positions agree with TRBD1. CDR1 and CDR2 from the germline V gene are GTSNPN and SVGIG (reference sequence). This CDR3 has 14 amino acids. Germline trimming cut 7 bases from V and 2 bases from J; bases unmatched to any gene: 5.

Here the CDR3 reads CASSPRSGGGYSYEQYF. CDR3 DNA sequence: TGTGCCAGCAGCCCCCGTTCCGGCGGGGGGTACTCCTACGAGCAGTACTTC. The chain is built from TRBV3-1 (or the pseudogene TRBV3-2) and TRBJ2-7, with 8 bases that match TRBD2. The CDR3 is made up of 17 amino acids. From germline, CDR1 is LGHDT and CDR2 YNNKEL (reference sequence). With V trimmed by 4 bases and J by 0 bases, 11 bases remained unmatched.

The chain employs TRBV10-3 and TRBJ1-5, with 7 bases that match TRBD1. CDR1 and CDR2 from the germline V gene are ENHRY and SYGVKD. J lost 8 bases, V lost 10 bases, and 8 bases had no gene match. The CDR3 is 12 residues long. CDR3 sequence reads: CATKEGAEPQHF. The CDR3 region has the DNA TGTGCCACCAAGGAGGGGGCAGAGCCCCAGCATTTT.

The chain joins TRBV28 to TRBJ2-7; D unresolved. V dropped 5 bases and J dropped 0 bases, with 5 bases sitting between them. The CDR3 is 12 amino acids. Germline assignment: CDR1 MDHEN and CDR2 SYDVKM. CDR3 nucleotides: TGTGCCAGCAGTCCCATCTCCTACGAGCAGTACTTC. This encodes CASSPISYEQYF.

This chain links TRBV28 with TRBJ1-5; tentative D call: TRBD1 (6 bases). The germline V and J ends were trimmed by 8 bases and 9 bases, with 20 bases remaining between them. The CDR3 sequence is 14 residues long. The germline gives CDR1 MDHEN, CDR2 SYDVKM. For the CDR3, the DNA is TGTGCCAGCGCTCTTTACGGGGGGGCGGGGCCCCAGCATTTT. Encoded protein: CASALYGGAGPQHF.

This clone was detected only once. The chain uses TRBV18 and TRBJ1-6; D gene ambiguous. The V end lost 3 bases, the J end lost 0 bases, and 15 bases lay between the germline ends. This CDR3 comprises 18 residues. From germline, CDR1 is KGHSH and CDR2 LQKENI. Here the CDR3 reads CASSPILPGSSYNSPLHF. CDR3 DNA: TGTGCCAGCTCACCTATTCTCCCAGGAAGCTCCTATAATTCACCCCTCCACTTT.

In DNA, the CDR3 is TGTGCCAGCGGAAAATCGCTAGCGAACTCCTACGAGCAGTACTTC. It encodes CASGKSLANSYEQYF. This chain links TRBV2 with TRBJ2-7, with D possibly matching TRBD2 (6 bases). CDR3 length: 15 amino acids. The germline gives CDR1 SNHLY, CDR2 FYNNEI. The V end was cut by 8 bases, the J end by 0 bases, with 17 bases between.

This chain links TRBV6-5 with TRBJ2-7; the match to TRBD1 covers 11 bases. Germline-derived CDR1 and CDR2 are MNHEY and SVGAGI. The length of the CDR3 is 15 residues. The V and J ends lost 2 bases and 2 bases, in that order; junction bases with no gene match: 2. The CDR3 protein is CASSYQGQGAYEQYF. The CDR3 DNA reads as TGTGCCAGCAGTTACCAGGGACAGGGGGCCTACGAGCAGTACTTC.

The chain employs TRBV7-2 and TRBJ1-1; D unclear. Per the germline V gene, CDR1 is SGHTA and CDR2 is FQGNSA. The CDR3 runs 15 residues. The V gene lost 2 bases and the J gene lost 2 bases, with 12 bases spanning the gap. The CDR3: CASSLSPTANTEAFF. CDR3 nucleotides: TGTGCCAGCAGCTTATCCCCTACAGCTAACACTGAAGCTTTCTTT. The whole variable domain, remainder taken from reference TRBV7-2 and TRBJ1-1, is GAGVSQSPSNKVTEKGKDVELRCDPISGHTALYWYRQSLGQGLEFLIYFQGNSAPDKSGLPSDRFSAERTGGSVSTLTIQRTQQEDSAVYLCASSLSPTANTEAFFGQGTRLTVV.

Only one count was recorded for this clone. The genes are TRBV2 and TRBJ2-3; D may be TRBD2 (5 bases). Germline V lookup: CDR1 SNHLY, CDR2 FYNNEI. Trimming removed 0 bases at V and 0 bases at J, with 7 bases between. The CDR3 contains 15 residues. Here the CDR3 reads CASSEAGVSTDTQYF. The CDR3 region has the DNA TGTGCCAGCAGTGAAGCGGGAGTAAGCACAGATACGCAGTATTTT. Based on the CDR3 plus reference TRBV2 and TRBJ2-3, the full variable domain is EPEVTQTPSHQVTQMGQEVILRCVPISNHLYFYWYRQILGQKVEFLVSFYNNEISEKSEIFDDQFSVERPDGSNFTLKIRSTKLEDSAMYFCASSEAGVSTDTQYFGPGTRLTVL.

The chain recombines TRBV12-5 with TRBJ2-5; D perhaps matches TRBD2 (5 bases). Trimming cost V 3 bases and J 7 bases, with 12 bases left between them. CDR1 and CDR2 (germline): LGHNT, FRNRAP. The CDR3 extends over 13 amino acids. The CDR3 DNA reads as TGTGCTAGTGGTTTCGAGGGTTTCGGGACCCAGTACTTC. Protein product: CASGFEGFGTQYF.

The chain carries TRBV18 and TRBJ1-1; 11 bases map to TRBD1. V shed 5 bases and J 1 base; nucleotides not matched to a gene: 6. Germline V gene lookup returns CDR1 KGHSH and CDR2 LQKENI. The CDR3 loop spans 16 amino acids. The CDR3: CASSTRDRGTNTEAFF. In DNA form, the CDR3 reads TGTGCCAGCTCAACCCGGGACAGGGGGACGAACACTGAAGCTTTCTTT.

The rearrangement joins TRBV19 to TRBJ2-2; 8 bases are shared with TRBD2. CDR1 and CDR2 from the germline V gene are LNHDA and SQIVND (reference sequence). This CDR3 comprises 14 residues. The trim removed 8 bases at V and 4 bases at J, leaving 6 bases unmatched. This CDR3 is CASSEREITGELFF. The CDR3 nucleotides read TGTGCCAGTTCCGAGCGGGAGATCACCGGGGAGCTGTTTTTT. The full variable domain, with the rest looked up from reference TRBV19 and TRBJ2-2, is DGGITQSPKYLFRKEGQNVTLSCEQNLNHDAMYWYRQDPGQGLRLIYYSQIVNDFQKGDIAEGYSVSREKKESFPLTVTSAQKNPTAFYLCASSEREITGELFFGEGSRLTVL.

As regards this clone: This CDR3 is also generated by other DNA sequences in the sample. The rearrangement links TRBV30 to TRBJ1-1; D gene uncertain. V was trimmed by 0 bases and J by 1 base, leaving 6 bases between them. CDR3 length equals 13 residues. Germline CDR1 reads GTSNPN; CDR2 reads SVGIG (reference sequence). CDR3 loop: CAWSVRGNTEAFF. The CDR3 DNA reads TGTGCCTGGAGTGTACGGGGGAACACTGAAGCTTTCTTT.

The rearrangement links TRBV7-8 to TRBJ1-2, with D hard to call. The CDR3 loop spans 13 amino acids. Per germline, CDR1 SGHVS and CDR2 FQNEAQ. V was pared by 5 bases and J by 7 bases, with 14 bases between. Written as DNA, the CDR3 is TGTGCCAGCAGCCCCGACTTCTTCGGTGGCTACACCTTC. Encoded protein: CASSPDFFGGYTF.

The chain employs TRBV24-1 and TRBJ2-5, with 8 bases fitting TRBD1. The CDR3 is made up of 14 amino acids. After removal of 5 bases from V and 5 bases from J, the junction contained 6 bases not matched to a gene. Germline V gives CDR1 KGHDR, CDR2 SFDVKD. The CDR3 spells CATSGTGLGETQYF. CDR3 bases: TGTGCCACCAGTGGGACAGGGCTGGGGGAGACCCAGTACTTC.

The chain has TRBV5-1 and TRBJ2-1; possibly TRBD1 for D (5 bases). Germline V lookup: CDR1 SGHRS, CDR2 YFSETQ. V lost 7 bases to trimming and J lost 0 bases, with 17 bases between them. The CDR3 is 16 residues long. Here the CDR3 reads CASQTGGAGSYNEQFF. DNA of the CDR3: TGCGCCAGCCAGACGGGTGGGGCCGGCTCCTACAATGAGCAGTTCTTC.

The chain combines TRBV24-1 with TRBJ2-2; D unresolved. The germline CDR1 and CDR2 sequences are KGHDR and SFDVKD. The CDR3 sequence is 14 residues long. V lost 9 bases to trimming and J lost 8 bases, with 18 bases between them. CDR3 nucleotides: TGTGCCACCCAAGGCGCCGGAGCAACAGGGGAGCTGTTTTTT. It yields the protein CATQGAGATGELFF.